These T cell receptor beta chains were read from a single sample in a study of blood T cells in healthy people across ages. TCRdb ran MiXCR on the 5' RACE reads and lists one entry per CDR3 protein. The table shows about 510,000 distinct CDR3 sequences, with about 26% occurring only once. The data were also submitted as part of a second study, on T cells of mothers and their children.

Sequencing used blood. The receptor source for this set is a boy between 2 and 10 years old in good health. The CDR3 runs from the conserved cysteine through the conserved F or W. A D gene is named only where the DNA matches it firmly. Part of the rows lack a size; the others show once, few, many or a class for expanded clones.

J: TRBJ1-2
size: .
V: TRBV15
D: .
DNA: TGTGCCACCAGCAGAGGCGCGGGGACCTATGGCTACACCTTC
CDR3: CATSRGAGTYGYTF

J: TRBJ2-5
size: .
V: TRBV28
D: .
DNA: .
CDR3: CASSSSGLGGQWVTQYF

J: TRBJ2-5
size: .
V: TRBV4-3
D: TRBD1
DNA: TGCGCCAGCAGCCAGTCGACAGGGGCGGTAGAGACCCAGTACTTC
CDR3: CASSQSTGAVETQYF

J: TRBJ1-1
size: .
V: TRBV20-1
D: TRBD1
DNA: TGCAGTGCTCCTCCCGGACAGGGAGCCGGCGAGTGGGCTTTCTTT
CDR3: CSAPPGQGAGEWAFF

J: TRBJ1-1
size: .
V: TRBV20-1
D: TRBD1
DNA: TGCAGTGCGGAATACAGGGGCCCTGAAGCTTTCTTT
CDR3: CSAEYRGPEAFF

J: TRBJ2-2
size: few
V: TRBV11-2
D: TRBD2
DNA: TGTGCCAGCAGCTTTACTAGCGGAGCCAACACCGGGGAGCTGTTTTTT
CDR3: CASSFTSGANTGELFF

J: TRBJ1-5
size: .
V: TRBV2
D: .
DNA: TGTGCCAGCAGTTTACGATATCAGGGAAGGGGCAATCAGCCCCAGCATTTT
CDR3: CASSLRYQGRGNQPQHF

J: TRBJ2-1
size: .
V: TRBV30
D: .
DNA: TGTGCCTGGAGCTTAATGAGGGCGACGCAGTTCTTC
CDR3: CAWSLMRATQFF

J: TRBJ2-7
size: few
V: TRBV29-1
D: TRBD1
DNA: TGCAGCGTAGGGACAGGGGTCTCCTACGAGCAGTACTTC
CDR3: CSVGTGVSYEQYF

J: TRBJ2-7
size: .
V: TRBV6-6
D: TRBD2
DNA: TGTGCCAGCAGTTCGACTACTAGCGGGACCTCCTACGAGCAGTACTTC
CDR3: CASSSTTSGTSYEQYF

J: TRBJ1-5
size: .
V: TRBV21-1
D: .
DNA: TGTGCCAGCAGCAAAGTAGGCCACCAGCCCCAGCATTTT
CDR3: CASSKVGHQPQHF

J: TRBJ2-2
size: few
V: TRBV7-9
D: .
DNA: TGTGCCAGCAGCTCAGGTCCGGGGGGCCGGACCGGGGAGCTGTTTTTT
CDR3: CASSSGPGGRTGELFF

J: TRBJ2-3
size: .
V: TRBV10-3
D: TRBD2
DNA: TGTGCCATCAGTGCGGTTATCGGGAGTACCCCCCGGGAGGCAGATACGCAGTATTTT
CDR3: CAISAVIGSTPREADTQYF